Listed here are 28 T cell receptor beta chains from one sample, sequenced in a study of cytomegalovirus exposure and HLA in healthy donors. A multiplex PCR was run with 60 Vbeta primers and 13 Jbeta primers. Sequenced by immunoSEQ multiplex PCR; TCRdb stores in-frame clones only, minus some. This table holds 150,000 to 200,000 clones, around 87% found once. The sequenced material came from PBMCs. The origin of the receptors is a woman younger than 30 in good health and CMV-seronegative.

CDR3 amino acids: CASSLFSGDTEAFF. In DNA, the CDR3 is TGTGCCAGCAGCTTATTTTCCGGGGACACTGAAGCTTTCTTT. The chain links TRBV11-3 to TRBJ1-1, with D unclear. Trimming took off 2 bases at V and 3 bases at J, with 10 bases between the two ends. The length of the CDR3 is 14 residues. CDR1 and CDR2 (germline): SGHNT, YENEEA.

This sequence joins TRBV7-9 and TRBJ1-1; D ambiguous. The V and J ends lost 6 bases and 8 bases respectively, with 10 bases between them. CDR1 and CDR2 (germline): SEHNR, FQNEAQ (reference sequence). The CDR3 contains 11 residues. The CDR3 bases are TGTGCCAGCAGAGAGGCAGCGGAAGCTTTCTTT. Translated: CASREAAEAFF.

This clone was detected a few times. Here the CDR3 reads CASRTKIDTGELFF. CDR3 DNA: TGTGCCAGCAGGACAAAGATTGATACCGGGGAGCTGTTTTTT. The chain carries TRBV2 and TRBJ2-2; no reliable D call. CDR1 and CDR2 from the germline V gene are SNHLY and FYNNEI. The V and J ends lost 6 bases and 5 bases respectively, with 13 bases between them. The CDR3 has 14 amino acids. The whole variable domain, remainder taken from reference TRBV2 and TRBJ2-2, is EPEVTQTPSHQVTQMGQEVILRCVPISNHLYFYWYRQILGQKVEFLVSFYNNEISEKSEIFDDQFSVERPDGSNFTLKIRSTKLEDSAMYFCASRTKIDTGELFFGEGSRLTVL.

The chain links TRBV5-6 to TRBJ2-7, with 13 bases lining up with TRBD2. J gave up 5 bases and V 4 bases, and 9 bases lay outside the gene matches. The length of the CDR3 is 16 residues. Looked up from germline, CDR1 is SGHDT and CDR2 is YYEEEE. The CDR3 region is CASSENGLAGADEQYF. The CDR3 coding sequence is TGTGCCAGCAGCGAAAACGGACTAGCGGGAGCCGACGAGCAGTACTTC.

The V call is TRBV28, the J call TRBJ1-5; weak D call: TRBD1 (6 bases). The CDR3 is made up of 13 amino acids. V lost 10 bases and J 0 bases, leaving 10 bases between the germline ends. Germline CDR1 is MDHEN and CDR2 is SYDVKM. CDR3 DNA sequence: TGTGCCACCCAACAGGGTAGCAATCAGCCCCAGCATTTT. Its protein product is CATQQGSNQPQHF.

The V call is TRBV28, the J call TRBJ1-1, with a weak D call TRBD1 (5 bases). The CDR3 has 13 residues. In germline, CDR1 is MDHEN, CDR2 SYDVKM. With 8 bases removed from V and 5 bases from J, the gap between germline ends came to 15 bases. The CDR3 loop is CASQGASGTEAFF. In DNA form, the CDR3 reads TGTGCCAGCCAGGGTGCGAGTGGGACTGAAGCTTTCTTT. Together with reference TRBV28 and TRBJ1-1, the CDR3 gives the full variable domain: DVKVTQSSRYLVKRTGEKVFLECVQDMDHENMFWYRQDPGLGLRLIYFSYDVKMKEKGDIPEGYSVSREKKERFSLILESASTNQTSMYLCASQGASGTEAFFGQGTRLTVV.

The CDR3 region is CASSLDMAGGQFF. As DNA, the CDR3 is TGTGCCAGCAGCTTAGATATGGCGGGAGGGCAGTTCTTC. The rearrangement joins TRBV11-3 to TRBJ2-1; TRBD2 aligns across 8 bases. The germline CDR1 and CDR2 sequences are SGHNT and YENEEA. V lost 0 bases and J lost 12; bases outside the gene matches: 4. There are 13 residues in the CDR3.

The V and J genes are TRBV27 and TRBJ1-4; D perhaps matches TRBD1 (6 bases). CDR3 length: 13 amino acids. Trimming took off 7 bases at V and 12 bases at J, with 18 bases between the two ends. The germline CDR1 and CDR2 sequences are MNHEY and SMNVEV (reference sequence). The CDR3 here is CASTSTGTRELFF. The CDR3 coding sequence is TGTGCCAGCACCTCGACAGGTACGAGAGAACTGTTTTTT.

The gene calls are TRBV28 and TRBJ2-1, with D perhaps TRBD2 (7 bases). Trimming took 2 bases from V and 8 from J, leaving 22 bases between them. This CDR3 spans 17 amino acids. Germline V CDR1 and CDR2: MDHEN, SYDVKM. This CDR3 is CASSLEVWRGLRDEQFF. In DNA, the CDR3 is TGTGCCAGCAGTTTAGAGGTATGGCGGGGGCTAAGGGATGAGCAGTTCTTC.

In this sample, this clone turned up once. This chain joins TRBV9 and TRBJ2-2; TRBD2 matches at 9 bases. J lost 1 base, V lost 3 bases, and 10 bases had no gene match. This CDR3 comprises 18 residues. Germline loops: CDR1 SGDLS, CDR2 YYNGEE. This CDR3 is CASSAPLAGDRNTGELFF. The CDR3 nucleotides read TGTGCCAGCAGCGCCCCATTAGCGGGAGATAGGAACACCGGGGAGCTGTTTTTT.

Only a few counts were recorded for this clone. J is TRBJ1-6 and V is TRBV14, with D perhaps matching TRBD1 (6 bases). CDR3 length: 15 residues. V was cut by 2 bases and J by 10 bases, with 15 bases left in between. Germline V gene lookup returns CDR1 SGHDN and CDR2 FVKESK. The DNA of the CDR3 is TGTGCCAGCAGCCAATCCATCGACAGGCGGTCACCCCTCCACTTT. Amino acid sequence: CASSQSIDRRSPLHF.

CDR3: CASSFNGAEAFF. The CDR3 region has the DNA TGTGCCAGCAGCTTCAACGGTGCTGAAGCTTTCTTT. This chain links TRBV11-2 with TRBJ1-1; D is undetermined. Trimming shortened V by 3 bases and J by 6 bases, and 8 bases separated the two germline ends. This CDR3 contains 12 residues. Germline CDR1 reads SGHAT; CDR2 reads FQNNGV.

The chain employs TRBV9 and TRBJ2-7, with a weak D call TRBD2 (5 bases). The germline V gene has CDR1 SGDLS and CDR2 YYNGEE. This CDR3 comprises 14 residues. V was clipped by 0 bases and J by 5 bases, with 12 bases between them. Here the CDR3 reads CASSVGGSGHEQYF. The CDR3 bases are TGTGCCAGCAGCGTAGGCGGGTCTGGCCACGAGCAGTACTTC.

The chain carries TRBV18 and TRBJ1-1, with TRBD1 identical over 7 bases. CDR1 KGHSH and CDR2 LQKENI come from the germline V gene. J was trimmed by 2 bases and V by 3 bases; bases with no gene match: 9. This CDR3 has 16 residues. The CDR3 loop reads CASSPRSTGQNTEAFF. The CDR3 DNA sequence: TGTGCCAGCTCACCCCGATCGACAGGGCAAAACACTGAAGCTTTCTTT.

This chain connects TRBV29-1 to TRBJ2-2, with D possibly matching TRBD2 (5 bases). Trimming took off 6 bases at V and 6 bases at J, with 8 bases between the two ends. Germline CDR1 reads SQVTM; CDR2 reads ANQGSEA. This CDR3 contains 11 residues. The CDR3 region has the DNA TGCAGCGTGGGAGTTTCCGGGGAGCTGTTTTTT. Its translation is CSVGVSGELFF.

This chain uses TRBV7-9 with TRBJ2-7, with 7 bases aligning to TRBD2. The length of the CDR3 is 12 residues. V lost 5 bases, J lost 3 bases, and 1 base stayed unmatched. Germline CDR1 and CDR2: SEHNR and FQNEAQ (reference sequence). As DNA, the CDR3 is TGTGCCAGCAGCCGGGACTACTACGAGCAGTACTTC. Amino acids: CASSRDYYEQYF.

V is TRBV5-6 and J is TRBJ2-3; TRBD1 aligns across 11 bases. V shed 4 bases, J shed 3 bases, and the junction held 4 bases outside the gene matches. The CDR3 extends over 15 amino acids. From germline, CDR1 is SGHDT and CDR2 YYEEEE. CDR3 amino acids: CASSPGQGATDTQYF. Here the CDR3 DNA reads TGTGCCAGCAGCCCCGGACAGGGGGCGACAGATACGCAGTATTTT. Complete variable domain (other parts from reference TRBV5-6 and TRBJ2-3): DAGVTQSPTHLIKTRGQQVTLRCSPKSGHDTVSWYQQALGQGPQFIFQYYEEEERQRGNFPDRFSGHQFPNYSSELNVNALLLGDSALYLCASSPGQGATDTQYFGPGTRLTVL.

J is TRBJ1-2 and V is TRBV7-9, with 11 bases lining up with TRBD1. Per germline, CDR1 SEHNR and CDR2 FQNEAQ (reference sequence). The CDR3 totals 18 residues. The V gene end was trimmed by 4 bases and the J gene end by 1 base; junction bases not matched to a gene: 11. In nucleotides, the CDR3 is TGTGCCAGCAGCTCCATAGGACAGGGGGCGACTTTTAACTATGGCTACACCTTC. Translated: CASSSIGQGATFNYGYTF.

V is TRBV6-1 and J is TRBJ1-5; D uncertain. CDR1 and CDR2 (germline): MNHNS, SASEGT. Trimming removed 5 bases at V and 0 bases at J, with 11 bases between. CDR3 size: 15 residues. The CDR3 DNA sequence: TGTGCCAGCAGTCCTTCCGGGAATAGCAATCAGCCCCAGCATTTT. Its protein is CASSPSGNSNQPQHF.

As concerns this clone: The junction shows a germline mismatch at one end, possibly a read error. The CDR3 region is CSSSSTGTPYPLKAEAFF. CDR3 DNA sequence: TGTTCCAGCAGTTCCACCGGGACTCCCTATCCCCTTAAGGCTGAAGCTTTCTTT. The rearrangement uses TRBV7-9 and TRBJ1-1, with D perhaps TRBD1 (5 bases). The length of the CDR3 is 18 residues. CDR1 and CDR2 from the germline V gene are SEHNR and FQNEAQ (reference sequence).

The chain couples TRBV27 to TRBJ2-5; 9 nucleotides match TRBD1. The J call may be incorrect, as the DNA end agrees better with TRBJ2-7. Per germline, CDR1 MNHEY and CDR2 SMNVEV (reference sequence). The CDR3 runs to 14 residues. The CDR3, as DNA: TGTGCCAGCAGACAGGGACAGGGAGACTACGAGCAGTACTTC. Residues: CASRQGQGDYEQYF.

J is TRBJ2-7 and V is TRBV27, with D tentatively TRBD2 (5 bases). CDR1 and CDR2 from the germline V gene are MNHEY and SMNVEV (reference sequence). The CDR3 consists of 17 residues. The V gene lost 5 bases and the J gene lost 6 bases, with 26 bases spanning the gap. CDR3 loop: CASSPLAFGVSPREQYF. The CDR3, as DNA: TGTGCCAGCAGTCCCCTCGCATTCGGGGTATCCCCCCGCGAGCAGTACTTC.

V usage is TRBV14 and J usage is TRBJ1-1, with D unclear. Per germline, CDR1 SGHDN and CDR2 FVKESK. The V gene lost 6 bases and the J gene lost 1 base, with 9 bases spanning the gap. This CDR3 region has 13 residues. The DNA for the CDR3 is TGTGCCAGCAGTCAACTGAGGAACACTGAAGCTTTCTTT. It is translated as CASSQLRNTEAFF.

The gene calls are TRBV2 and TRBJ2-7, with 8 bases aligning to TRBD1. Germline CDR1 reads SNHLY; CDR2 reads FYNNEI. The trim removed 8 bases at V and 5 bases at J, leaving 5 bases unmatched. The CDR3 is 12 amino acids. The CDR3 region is CASVLTGDEQYF. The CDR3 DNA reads TGTGCCAGCGTACTGACAGGGGACGAGCAGTACTTC.

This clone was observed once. CDR3 nucleotides: TGTGCCAGCACCACTACACCGGGACAGACTGAAGCTTTCTTT. This gives the protein CASTTTPGQTEAFF. The V gene is TRBV14, the J gene TRBJ1-1, with 7 bases identical to TRBD1. Trimming removed 7 bases from V and 5 bases from J; junction bases left unmatched: 10. Germline values: CDR1 SGHDN, CDR2 FVKESK. The CDR3 has 14 residues.

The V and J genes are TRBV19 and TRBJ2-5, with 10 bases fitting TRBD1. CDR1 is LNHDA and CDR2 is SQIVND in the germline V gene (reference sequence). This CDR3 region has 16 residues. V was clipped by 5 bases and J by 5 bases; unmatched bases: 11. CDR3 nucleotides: TGTGCCAGTAGTTCCGGGACAGGGGAGGGTCATGAGACCCAGTACTTC. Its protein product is CASSSGTGEGHETQYF.

CDR3 residues: CATRTGATEAFF. The CDR3 nucleotides are TGTGCCACAAGGACAGGGGCTACTGAAGCTTTCTTT. This chain links TRBV19 with TRBJ1-1; 9 bases line up with TRBD1. V lost 10 bases, J lost 5 bases, and 5 bases stayed unmatched. CDR3 size: 12 residues. The germline gives CDR1 LNHDA, CDR2 SQIVND (reference sequence).

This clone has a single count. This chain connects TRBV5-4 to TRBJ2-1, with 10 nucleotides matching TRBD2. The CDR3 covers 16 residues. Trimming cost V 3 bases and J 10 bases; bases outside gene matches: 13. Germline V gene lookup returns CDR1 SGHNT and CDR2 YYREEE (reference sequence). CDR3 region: CASSSRLAGPSGEQFF. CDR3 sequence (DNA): TGTGCCAGCAGCTCCCGACTAGCGGGCCCCTCGGGGGAGCAGTTCTTC.